This T cell receptor beta chain was observed in a study of quantifying T cell responses using KT2 cells. Study background: cDNA was made from DNase-treated RNA using alpha and beta constant primers. A predetermined fluorescence threshold ended the second PCR, run as a qPCR.

KT2, a clone with a known TCR, was spiked into unfractionated PBMC. The cDNA 3' end received a ligated oligonucleotide with a UMI. An equimolar mix of RC1.1 and RC1.2 primed the beta chain across TRBC1 and TRBC2. TCRdb analysed the UMI-ligation and nested PCR reads with MiXCR anew, one entry per CDR3 protein. The table includes tens of thousands of distinct CDR3 sequences, 7.3% detected once. By sample fraction, this clonotype is medium-sized. The CDR3 sequence is 13 residues long. The ends were cut back, 8 bases at V and 4 bases at J, with 14 bases in the middle. V is TRBV12-3 or TRBV12-4 and J is TRBJ1-2, with a weak D call TRBD1 (5 bases). The source material was PBMCs spiked with cells of the T cell clone KT2. This TCR came from a human donor. The CDR3 protein is CASSKTDRYGYTF. The CDR3 region has the DNA TGTGCCAGCTCCAAGACAGACCGCTATGGCTACACCTTC.